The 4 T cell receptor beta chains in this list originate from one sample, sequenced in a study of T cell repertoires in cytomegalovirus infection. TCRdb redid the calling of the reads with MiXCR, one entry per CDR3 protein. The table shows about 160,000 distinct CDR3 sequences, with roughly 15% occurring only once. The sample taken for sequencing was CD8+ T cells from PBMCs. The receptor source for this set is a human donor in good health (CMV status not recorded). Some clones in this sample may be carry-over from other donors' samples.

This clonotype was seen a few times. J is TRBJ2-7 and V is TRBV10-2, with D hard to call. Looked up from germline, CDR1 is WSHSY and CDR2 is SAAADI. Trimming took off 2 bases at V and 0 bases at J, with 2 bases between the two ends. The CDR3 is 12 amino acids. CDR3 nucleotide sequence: TGCGCCAGCAGTGAGGGCTCCTACGAGCAGTACTTC. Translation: CASSEGSYEQYF.

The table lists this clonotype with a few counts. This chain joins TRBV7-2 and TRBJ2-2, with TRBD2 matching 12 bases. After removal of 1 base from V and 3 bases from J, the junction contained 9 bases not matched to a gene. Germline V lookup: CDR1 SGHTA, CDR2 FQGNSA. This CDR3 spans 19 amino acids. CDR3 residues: CASSLERLAGDPDTGELFF. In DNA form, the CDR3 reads TGTGCCAGCAGCTTAGAAAGACTAGCGGGAGATCCCGACACCGGGGAGCTGTTTTTT.

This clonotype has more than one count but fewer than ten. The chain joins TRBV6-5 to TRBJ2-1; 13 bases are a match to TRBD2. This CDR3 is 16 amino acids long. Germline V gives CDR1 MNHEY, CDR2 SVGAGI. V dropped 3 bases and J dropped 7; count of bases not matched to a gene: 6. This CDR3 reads CASSYYGLAGENEQFF. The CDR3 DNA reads TGTGCCAGCAGTTATTACGGACTAGCGGGAGAAAATGAGCAGTTCTTC.

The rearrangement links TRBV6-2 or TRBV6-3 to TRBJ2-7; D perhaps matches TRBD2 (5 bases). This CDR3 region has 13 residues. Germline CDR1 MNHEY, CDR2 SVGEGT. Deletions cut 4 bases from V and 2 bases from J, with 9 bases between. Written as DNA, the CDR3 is TGTGCCAGCAGTTGGGCGCGGGCCTACGAGCAGTACTTC. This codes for CASSWARAYEQYF.